This TCR beta chain was retrieved from a study of cytomegalovirus exposure and HLA in healthy donors (dated by TCRdb to about 2017). Study-level background: An earlier analysis of approximately 640 of the donors reported 250 to 300 Gb of sequence data and some 120 million unique TCR beta sequences from roughly 200 million T cells. An early release covering about 600 HLA-typed donors comprised about 290 gigabases of sequencing data and 85 million to 100 million unique TCR sequences. Among the roughly 430 genotyped donors, approximately 76% belonged to the genetic ancestry cluster associated with self-reported Caucasian donors. The study aimed to test whether cataloging public T cell receptors could reveal signatures of past pathogen exposure. The study used immunosequencing to profile the T cell repertoires of approximately 630 subjects and linked those repertoires to cytomegalovirus serostatus. Along with the roughly 610-subject first cohort, a separate validation cohort of some 130 different subjects was used. The study combined high-throughput TCR immunosequencing, statistical association of individual TCRs with disease status, and machine learning to predict cytomegalovirus infection status. In a later analysis, previously published TCR beta repertoires from 666 donors were re-analyzed and high-resolution HLA genotyping was added so that TCR occurrence patterns could be studied. The later analysis used no new phenotypic data to find candidate immune exposures, relying instead on TCR beta sequences and their occurrence across donors. To decide whether each TCR beta V gene segment behaved as functional or pseudogenic, an earlier analysis of approximately 600 of the donors relied on high-throughput TCR beta sequencing. Donor age, sex, ethnicity and CMV serostatus were compiled alongside the repertoire data. A later genetic analysis took genome-wide SNP genotypes for 398 of the 666 donors and used that subset as a discovery cohort. Every discovery cohort repertoire had been produced on one sequencing platform. Class I and class II HLA loci were covered by the typing at four-digit resolution. Typing coverage differed by locus: A, B, C, DRB1 and DQB1 were typed in roughly 629-640 donors, DQA1 in about 560, DPA1 in some 600, and DPB1 in approximately 450. Roughly five DR-DQ haplotypes were handled as single units for association and clustering because linkage in the cohort was strong. Across some 400 genotyped donors of the cohort, an average of roughly 250,000 unique TCR beta nucleotide sequences per donor were sequenced, and approximately 17% of those sequences were non-productive. Broad study findings and their caveats: A later analysis found that HLA-associated TCR beta chains were more clonally expanded and had lower generation probabilities than equally common non-associated chains. V-gene and J-gene trimming of TCR beta chains was associated with a missense DCLRE1C variant in a later genetic analysis, and the association was replicated in an independent cohort. Several of the top co-occurrence clusters appeared to be linked to parvovirus B19, influenza, CMV and Epstein-Barr virus, according to a later analysis. The authors suggested that the approach could potentially be extended to other disease states and immunological phenotypes. A later genetic analysis reported fewer N-insertions in productive TCRs among donors in an Asian-associated ancestry cluster than the roughly 720-donor mean. In vitro tests confirmed that a few of the cytomegalovirus-associated TCR beta chains recognize cytomegalovirus antigens. Assigning TCR associations to individual alleles was difficult when HLA alleles, especially DR and DQ, strongly co-occurred. A further reported finding was that TCR beta sequences accurately predicted the HLA-A and HLA-B alleles for most subjects in the first cohort. The presence/absence analyses assumed that sequencing depth was roughly uniform across donors, and that assumption may not be true. In the study, around 150 TCR beta chains were listed as associated with cytomegalovirus. In this cohort, only TCR beta chains were sequenced, and detectable features were limited by the absence of alpha or paired-chain data. At a false discovery rate of 0.05, a later analysis linked around 17,000 TCR beta sequences to specific HLA alleles. A later analysis found that TCR association rates varied across HLA loci, with DRB1 alleles showing the most associated TCRs and HLA-C alleles the fewest. Correlated functional status among segregating V segments might be attributable to linkage disequilibrium, but an unknown experimental factor could not be ruled out. Most TCR sequences were observed very rarely across donors, whereas some public TCRs were present in many individuals. Some IMGT-functional V segments, including TRBV6-2 and TRBV6-3, could not be told apart with the 87-base-pair reads, so those segments were excluded. Because counts were too low, seventeen rarely observed V segments, including chromosome 9 orphons, were left out of the earlier analysis of a few hundred of the donors. The classifier was reported to diagnose cytomegalovirus status with high specificity and sensitivity in both the original cohort and the validation cohort. An earlier analysis of approximately 600 of the donors showed that most TCR beta V segments appeared in productive rearrangements either about 87% or about 30% of the time, which broadly matched IMGT annotations. In a later analysis, most CMV-associated TCR beta chains were found to appear HLA-restricted, with HLA associations seemingly driven largely by CMV exposure. Because HLA typing was missing for some donors at each locus, association tests included only the typed subset. The only immune exposure information available for the cohort was CMV serostatus. A cluster of highly shared sequence variants was judged likely to be a technical artifact of the sequencing pipeline.

As concerns this clone: Its antigen is not yet known. It has no much larger one-base neighbor in the sample; base qualities were not kept.

Preparation of the library involved the immunoSEQ multiplex PCR assay. The multiplex PCR relied on a mix of 60 forward primers for TCR Vbeta segments and 13 reverse primers for TCR Jbeta segments. The CDR3 region of rearranged TCR beta genes was amplified from genomic DNA with a multiplex PCR assay. On the Illumina HiSeq System, the amplified TCR beta libraries were sequenced as 87-base-pair reads. On the authors' methods: A later analysis tallied 75 million to 85 million unique TCR beta chains across the 600 to 700 repertoires, and roughly 11 million of those chains were shared by two or more donors. To remove PCR and sequencing errors, raw reads were error-corrected and collapsed into unique sequences using a nearest-neighbor algorithm that merged closely related sequences. CDR3 sequences were aligned to IMGT reference sequences to assign V, D and J gene segments. Each retained sequence needed at least a six-nucleotide match to both a V gene segment and a J gene segment. Rearrangements were called productive when the CDR3 lacked stop codons and stayed in frame with V and J; all others were non-productive. CDR3 was defined according to IMGT convention as the region running from the second conserved V-encoded cysteine to the conserved J-encoded phenylalanine. The earlier analysis of 587 of the donors excluded sequences that lacked an unambiguous match to a single V gene segment. An earlier analysis of 587 of the donors called V segments functional above 56.7% productive rearrangements and segregating when the between-donor standard deviation exceeded 5%. To diagnose cytomegalovirus status from the catalog of TCR beta chain sequences, a statistical classification framework was built. V and J gene assignment, in a later analysis, came from comparing TCR nucleotide sequences with IMGT/GENE-DB human TR gene sequences. A later analysis assigned CDR3 sequences and most-parsimonious VDJ recombination scenarios with the TCRdist pipeline. In a later analysis, each TCR beta chain was defined by its CDR3 amino acid sequence together with its V-gene family, and reads lacking a unique V-gene family were excluded. In a later analysis, around 600 highly shared, low-generation-probability nucleotide sequences were removed to address suspected cross-contamination and a sequencing artifact. For each public chain, a later analysis derived a clonal expansion index from normalized ranks of inferred template counts within each repertoire. A later analysis computed generation probabilities with a VDJ recombination model fitted to out-of-frame rearrangements, and checked the results against IGoR. In a later analysis, hypergeometric tests were used to score TCR-TCR, TCR-HLA and TCR-CMV co-occurrence, with a repertoire-size bias correction applied to TCR pairs. A later analysis estimated false discovery rates by permuting HLA or CMV assignments 20 times. In a later analysis, co-occurring TCRs were grouped with DBSCAN, and TCRdist sequence similarity was added when clustering was performed within HLA-allele-positive subsets. Repertoires with fewer than 30,000 or more than 120,000 public chains, plus five repertoires with anomalous nucleotide sharing, were excluded from co-occurrence clustering. In TCRdb, the immuneACCESS table is reduced to in-frame sequences with V and J assigned. These tables do not hold every clone; where another copy was compared, an unresolved V gene accounts for under half, and the others remain unexplained. V and J calls and clone size follow that table, whereas D and trimming were derived from the DNA. In this sample the table shows about 61,000 clones, around 87% of which occur a single time. The ten largest clones add up to more than 1.4% of the sample.

The cohort consisted of more than 650 healthy bone marrow donors. All cohort members were sampled while nominally healthy, although unrecorded immune exposures were likely present. The donor was CMV seronegative and was included in the group of under 450 seronegative cohort members. A peripheral blood sample was provided by each donor, and peripheral blood mononuclear cells were used for TCR beta sequencing. Genomic DNA extraction from the blood cell samples was performed with the Qiagen DNeasy Blood Extraction Kit. The germline V and J ends show losses of 5 bases and 4 bases respectively, and no gene match explains 7 bases of the junction. Including cysteine and phenylalanine, the CDR3 has 15 amino acids. Only the CDR3 part of the read is kept: 45 bases, read in frame from the first base. In the germline V gene, CDR1 corresponds to MDHEN and CDR2 to SYDVKM.

Sequencing was done on a sample of PBMCs. This chain is built from TRBV28 and TRBJ1-2; 10 nucleotides in the junction match TRBD1. The receptor's source is a young man in good health and CMV-seronegative. This receptor carries the CDR3 CASSLRQGALYGYTF. The DNA sequence is given as TGTGCCAGCAGTCTCCGACAGGGGGCCCTCTATGGCTACACCTTC.